The present TCR beta chain was sequenced within a study of identical twins. General study findings and limits: Excess low generation probability was seen in twin-shared out-of-frame alpha sequences. Analyses based on zero insertions could be partly confounded by invariant MAIT and iNKT cells. Cross-sectional statistics underpinned the conclusions; the same donors were not followed.

Trimming pared 3 bases from V and 8 bases from J, leaving 9 bases between. The V gene's germline CDR1 is DFQATT and CDR2 SNEGSKA (reference sequence). This CDR3 is 11 amino acids long. TCRdb called the 5' RACE reads again in MiXCR, with one record for every CDR3 protein. The top ten hold approximately 0.29% of the sample, which has around 1.7 million distinct CDR3 sequences, about 32% seen once. This clonotype was found a few times. Its antigen is unidentified. The sample comprised cord blood. V usage is TRBV20-1 and J usage is TRBJ2-3; no clear D. This sequence originates from a newborn girl in good health. In DNA, the CDR3 is TGCAGTGCTAGTATCGGTGCTACGCAGTATTTT. It encodes CSASIGATQYF.